This T cell receptor (beta chain) was captured in a study of breast tumors, draining lymph nodes, adjacent tissues. This clonotype was detected many times. MiXCR, applied by TCRdb to the multiplex PCR reads, yields one record per CDR3 protein. The sample holds 130,000 or so distinct CDR3 sequences; approximately 30% are singletons and the top ten take 2% to 2.5%. Samples came from axillary lymph nodes draining the breast cancer. This TCR was recovered from a female donor with breast cancer. Some clones in this sample may be carry-over from other donors' samples. Sequencing used axillary lymph node tissue.

DNA for the CDR3: TGTGCCAGTAGTCCCATGGACACCGGGGAGCTGTTTTTT. Amino acids: CASSPMDTGELFF. V is TRBV19 and J is TRBJ2-2; D not resolved. Germline CDR1 and CDR2: LNHDA and SQIVND (reference sequence). Trimming took 5 bases from V and 3 from J, leaving 7 bases between them. The CDR3 is made up of 13 amino acids.